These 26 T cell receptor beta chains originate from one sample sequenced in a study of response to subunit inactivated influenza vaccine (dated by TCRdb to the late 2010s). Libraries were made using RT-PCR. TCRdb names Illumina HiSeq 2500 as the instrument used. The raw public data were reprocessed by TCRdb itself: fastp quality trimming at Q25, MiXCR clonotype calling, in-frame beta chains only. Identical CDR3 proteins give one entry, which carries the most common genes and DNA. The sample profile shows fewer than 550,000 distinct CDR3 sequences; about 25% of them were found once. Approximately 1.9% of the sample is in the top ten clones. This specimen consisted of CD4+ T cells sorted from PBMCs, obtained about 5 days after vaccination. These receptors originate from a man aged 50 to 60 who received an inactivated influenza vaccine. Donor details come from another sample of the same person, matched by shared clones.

Here the CDR3 reads CASSQVVQAVYGYTF. In DNA, the CDR3 is TGCGCCAGCAGCCAAGTCGTACAGGCAGTATACGGCTACACCTTC. The chain uses TRBV4-3 and TRBJ1-2, with D perhaps TRBD1 (5 bases). The CDR3 covers 15 residues. V was shortened by 1 base and J by 8 bases, with 17 bases between the two germline ends. Germline CDR1 is LGHNA and CDR2 is YSLEER.

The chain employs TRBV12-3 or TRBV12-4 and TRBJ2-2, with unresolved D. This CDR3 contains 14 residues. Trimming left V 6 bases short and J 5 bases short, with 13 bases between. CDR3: CASSLTRSTGELFF. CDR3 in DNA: TGTGCCAGCAGCCTCACACGGTCGACCGGGGAGCTGTTTTTT.

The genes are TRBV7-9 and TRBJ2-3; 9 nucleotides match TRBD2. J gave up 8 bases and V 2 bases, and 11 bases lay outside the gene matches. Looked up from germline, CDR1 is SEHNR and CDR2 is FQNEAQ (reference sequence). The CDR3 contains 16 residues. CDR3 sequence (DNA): TGTGCCAGCAGCTTAACTGGCGGGAGGGCAGTCCGTACGCAGTATTTT. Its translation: CASSLTGGRAVRTQYF.

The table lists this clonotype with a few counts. The CDR3 is CASSLTRVTDTQYF. The CDR3 region has the DNA TGTGCCAGCAGTTTAACGAGGGTAACAGATACGCAGTATTTT. The chain has TRBV12-3 or TRBV12-4 and TRBJ2-3; a weak D match, TRBD2 (5 bases). The CDR3 length is 14 residues. V dropped 2 bases and J dropped 3 bases, with 9 bases sitting between them.

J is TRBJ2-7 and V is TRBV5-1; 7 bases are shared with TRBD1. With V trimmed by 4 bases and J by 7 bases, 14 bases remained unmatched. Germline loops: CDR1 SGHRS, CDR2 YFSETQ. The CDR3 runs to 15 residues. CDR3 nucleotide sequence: TGCGCCAGCAGCCCTCGCCCCGGGACAGAAAGGGAGCAGTACTTC. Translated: CASSPRPGTEREQYF.

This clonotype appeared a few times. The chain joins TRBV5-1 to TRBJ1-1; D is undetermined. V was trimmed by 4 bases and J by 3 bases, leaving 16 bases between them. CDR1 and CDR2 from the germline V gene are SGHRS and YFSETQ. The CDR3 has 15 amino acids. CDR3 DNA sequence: TGCGCCAGCAGCCCCGGTACGGCGGCATACACTGAAGCTTTCTTT. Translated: CASSPGTAAYTEAFF.

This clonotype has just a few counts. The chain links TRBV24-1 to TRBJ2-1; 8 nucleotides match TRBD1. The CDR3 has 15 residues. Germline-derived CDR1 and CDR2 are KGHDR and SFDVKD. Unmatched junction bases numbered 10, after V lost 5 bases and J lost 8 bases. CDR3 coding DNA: TGTGCCACCAGTGCCCCCGGGACAGGTTTTTATGAGCAGTTCTTC. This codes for CATSAPGTGFYEQFF.

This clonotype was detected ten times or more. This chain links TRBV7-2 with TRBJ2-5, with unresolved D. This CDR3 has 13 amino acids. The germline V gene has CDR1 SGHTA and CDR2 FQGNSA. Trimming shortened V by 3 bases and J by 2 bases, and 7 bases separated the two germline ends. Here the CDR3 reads CASSFSQQETQYF. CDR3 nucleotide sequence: TGTGCCAGCAGCTTTTCCCAGCAAGAGACCCAGTACTTC.

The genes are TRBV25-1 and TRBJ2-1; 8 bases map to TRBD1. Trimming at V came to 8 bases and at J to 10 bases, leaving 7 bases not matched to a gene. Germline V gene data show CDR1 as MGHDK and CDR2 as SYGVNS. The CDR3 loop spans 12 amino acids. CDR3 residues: CASAGQGTEQFF. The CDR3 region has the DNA TGTGCCAGCGCCGGACAGGGAACCGAGCAGTTCTTC.

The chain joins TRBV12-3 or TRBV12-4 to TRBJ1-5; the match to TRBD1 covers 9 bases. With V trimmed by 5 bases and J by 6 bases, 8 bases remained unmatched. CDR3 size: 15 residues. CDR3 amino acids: CASSQFDRGIQPQHF. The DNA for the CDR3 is TGTGCCAGCAGTCAATTCGACAGGGGGATTCAGCCCCAGCATTTT.

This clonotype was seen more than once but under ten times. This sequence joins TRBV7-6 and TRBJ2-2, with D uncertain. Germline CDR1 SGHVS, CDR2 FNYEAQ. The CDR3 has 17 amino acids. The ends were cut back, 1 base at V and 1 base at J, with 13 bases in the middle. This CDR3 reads CASSLEVGQMNTGELFF. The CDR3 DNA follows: TGTGCCAGCAGCTTAGAGGTGGGCCAGATGAACACCGGGGAGCTGTTTTTT.

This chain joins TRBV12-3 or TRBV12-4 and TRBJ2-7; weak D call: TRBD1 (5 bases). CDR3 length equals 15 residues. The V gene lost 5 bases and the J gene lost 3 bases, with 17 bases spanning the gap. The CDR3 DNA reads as TGTGCCAGCAGTCCTAGGGCCCCAGGACACTACGAGCAGTACTTC. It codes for CASSPRAPGHYEQYF.

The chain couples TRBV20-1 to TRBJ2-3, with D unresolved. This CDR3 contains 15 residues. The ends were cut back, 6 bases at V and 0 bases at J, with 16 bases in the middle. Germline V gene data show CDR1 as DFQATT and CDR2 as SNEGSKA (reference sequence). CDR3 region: CSAYPPASSTDTQYF. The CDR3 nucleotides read TGCAGTGCGTATCCCCCAGCTTCTAGCACAGATACGCAGTATTTT.

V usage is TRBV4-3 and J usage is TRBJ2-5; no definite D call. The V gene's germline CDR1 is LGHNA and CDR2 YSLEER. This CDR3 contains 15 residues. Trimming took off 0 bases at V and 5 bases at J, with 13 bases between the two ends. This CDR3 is CASSQDWIAAETQYF. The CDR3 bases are TGCGCCAGCAGCCAAGATTGGATAGCCGCGGAGACCCAGTACTTC.

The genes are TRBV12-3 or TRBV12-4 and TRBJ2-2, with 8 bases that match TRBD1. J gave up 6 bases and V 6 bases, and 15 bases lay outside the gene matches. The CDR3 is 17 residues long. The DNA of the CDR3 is TGTGCCAGCAGGTACCGACAGGGGAAAATAAATGCCGGGGAGCTGTTTTTT. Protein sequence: CASRYRQGKINAGELFF.

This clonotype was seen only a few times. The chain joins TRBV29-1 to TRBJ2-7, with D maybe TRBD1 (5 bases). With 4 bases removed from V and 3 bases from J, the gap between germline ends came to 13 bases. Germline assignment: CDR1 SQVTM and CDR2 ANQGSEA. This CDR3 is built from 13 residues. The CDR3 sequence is CSVVSDRNYEQYF. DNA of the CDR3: TGCAGCGTTGTATCCGACAGAAACTACGAGCAGTACTTC.

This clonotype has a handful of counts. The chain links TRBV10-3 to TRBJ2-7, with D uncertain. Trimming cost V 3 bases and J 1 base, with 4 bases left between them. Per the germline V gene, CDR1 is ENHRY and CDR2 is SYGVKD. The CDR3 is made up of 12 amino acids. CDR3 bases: TGTGCCATCAGTGACAAATCCTACGAGCAGTACTTC. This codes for CAISDKSYEQYF.

CDR3 residues: CSAAGGPKRSGELFF. CDR3 DNA sequence: TGCAGTGCTGCAGGGGGACCGAAACGGTCCGGGGAGCTGTTTTTT. This chain uses TRBV20-1 with TRBJ2-2; 7 bases fit TRBD1. This CDR3 is 15 amino acids long. CDR1 and CDR2 (germline): DFQATT, SNEGSKA (reference sequence). J lost 6 bases, V lost 5 bases, and 12 bases had no gene match.

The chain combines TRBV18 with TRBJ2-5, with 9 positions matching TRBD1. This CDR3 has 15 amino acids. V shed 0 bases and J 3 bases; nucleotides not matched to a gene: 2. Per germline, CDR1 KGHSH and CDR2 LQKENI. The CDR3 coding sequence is TGTGCCAGCTCACCACCCGGGACAGGGAAAGAGACCCAGTACTTC. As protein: CASSPPGTGKETQYF.

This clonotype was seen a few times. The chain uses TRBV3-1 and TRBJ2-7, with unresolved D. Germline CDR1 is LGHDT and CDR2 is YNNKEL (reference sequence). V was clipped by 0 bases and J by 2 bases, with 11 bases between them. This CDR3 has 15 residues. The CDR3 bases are TGTGCCAGCAGCCAAGAGGCGTCTTTTACCTACGAGCAGTACTTC. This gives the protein CASSQEASFTYEQYF.

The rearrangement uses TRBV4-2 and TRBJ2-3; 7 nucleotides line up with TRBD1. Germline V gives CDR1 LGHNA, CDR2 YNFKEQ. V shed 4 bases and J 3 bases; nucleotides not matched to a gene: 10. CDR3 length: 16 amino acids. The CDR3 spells CASSREGGTATDTQYF. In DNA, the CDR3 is TGTGCCAGCAGCCGCGAAGGGGGCACCGCGACAGATACGCAGTATTTT.

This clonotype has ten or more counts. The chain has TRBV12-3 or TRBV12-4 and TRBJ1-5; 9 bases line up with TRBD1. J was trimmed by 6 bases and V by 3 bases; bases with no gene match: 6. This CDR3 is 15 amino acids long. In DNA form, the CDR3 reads TGTGCCAGCAGTTTTGATGGGACAGGGAGTCAGCCCCAGCATTTT. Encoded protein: CASSFDGTGSQPQHF.

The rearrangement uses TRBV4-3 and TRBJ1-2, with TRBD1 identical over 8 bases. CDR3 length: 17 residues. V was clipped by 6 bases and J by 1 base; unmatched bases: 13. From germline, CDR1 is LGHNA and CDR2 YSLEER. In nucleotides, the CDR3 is TGCGCCAGCAGACGGACGATAACAGGGGGGGATAACTATGGCTACACCTTC. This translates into CASRRTITGGDNYGYTF.

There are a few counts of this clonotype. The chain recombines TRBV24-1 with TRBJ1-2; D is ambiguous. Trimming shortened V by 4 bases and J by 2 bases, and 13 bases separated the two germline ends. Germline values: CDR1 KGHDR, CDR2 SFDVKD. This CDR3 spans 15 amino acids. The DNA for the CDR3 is TGTGCCACCAGTGAGGGGAAGGGCCGAAACTATGGCTACACCTTC. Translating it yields CATSEGKGRNYGYTF.

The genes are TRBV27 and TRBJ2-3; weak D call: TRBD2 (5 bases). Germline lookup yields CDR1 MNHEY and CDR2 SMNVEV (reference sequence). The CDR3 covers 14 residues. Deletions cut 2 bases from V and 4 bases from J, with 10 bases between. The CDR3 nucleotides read TGTGCCAGCAGTTTACAACGAGGGCCAGATACGCAGTATTTT. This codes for CASSLQRGPDTQYF.

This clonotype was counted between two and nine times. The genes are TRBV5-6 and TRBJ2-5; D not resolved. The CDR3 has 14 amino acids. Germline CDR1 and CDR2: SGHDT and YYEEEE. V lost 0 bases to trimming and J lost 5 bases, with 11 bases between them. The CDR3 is CASSLGWVSETQYF. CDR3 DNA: TGTGCCAGCAGCTTGGGGTGGGTTTCGGAGACCCAGTACTTC.